This T cell receptor (beta chain) was observed in a study of OX40 agonist ivuxolimab in advanced cancers. Background on the study: From roughly 23 to 90 years was the age range, with a mean of 60 years, and around 84% were male.

Blood got drawn at baseline, again on cycle 4 day 1, and then on cycle 7 day 1. The repertoire was sequenced with immunoSEQ multiplex PCR; TCRdb's copy has only in-frame clones and lacks some. The table records more than 60,000 clones, over 75% of them present only once. The CDR3 runs 17 residues. The germline V gene has CDR1 MGHRA and CDR2 YSYEKL. J was trimmed by 0 bases and V by 0 bases; bases with no gene match: 2. The rearrangement links TRBV4-1 to TRBJ2-6, with 7 positions matching TRBD1. The sequence was obtained from an adult with an advanced solid tumor such as melanoma, head and neck, liver or kidney cancer. The sample in question was CD4+ or CD8+ T cells sorted from blood, obtained in a trial of the OX40 agonist ivuxolimab. The DNA for the CDR3 is TGCGCCAGCAGCCAAGATGGGGACAGCTCTGGGGCCAACGTCCTGACTTTC. Its protein is CASSQDGDSSGANVLTF.